The clone carrying this T cell receptor beta chain occurred a few times. Produced via immunoSEQ multiplex PCR; TCRdb's table is partial and in-frame only. The data hold 12,000 to 15,000 clones, with roughly four fifths observed a single time. The data are from a study of blood T cell repertoires in COVID-19. Study-level information: COVID-19 samples collected from the United States, Italy and Spain covered acute and convalescent phases. T cells, B-cell-depleted T cells, or PBMCs provided the cDNA or gDNA that served as material.

CDR3 length: 13 residues. V shed 3 bases, J shed 7 bases, and the junction held 6 bases outside the gene matches. Germline V lookup: CDR1 GTSNPN, CDR2 SVGIG (reference sequence). Sample: peripheral blood. This chain connects TRBV30 to TRBJ1-2; TRBD1 agrees at 9 bases. This clonotype was sampled from a man aged 55 to 70 with acute or convalescent COVID-19. DNA of the CDR3: TGTGCCTGGAGATTTGGGACAGGGACTGGCTACACCTTC. It yields the protein CAWRFGTGTGYTF.